A selection of T cell receptor beta chains follows, all from one sample in a study of blood T cell repertoires in COVID-19. Assay used: immunoSEQ multiplex PCR; TCRdb lists only in-frame clones, some missing. Of about 140,000 clones listed, around 82% are singletons. The sample comprised peripheral blood. These receptor sequences come from a woman between 50 and 59 years old with acute or convalescent COVID-19. Both conserved end residues are part of each CDR3. The order of the fields is J gene, clone size, D gene, V gene, CDR3 protein, CDR3 DNA. The D gene is left open where the match is weak. Not every row has a clone size; where given, it reads once, few, many or a size class.

j_call: TRBJ1-6; clone_size: once; d_call: .; v_call: TRBV24-1; cdr3_aa: CATGRGEGSPLHF; cdr3_nt: TGTGCCACCGGGAGAGGGGAGGGCTCACCCCTCCACTTT
j_call: TRBJ1-6; clone_size: .; d_call: TRBD1; v_call: TRBV11-2; cdr3_aa: CASSFPGQRIDSPLHF; cdr3_nt: TGTGCCAGCAGCTTCCCGGGACAGCGGATAGATTCACCCCTCCACTTT
j_call: TRBJ1-1; clone_size: .; d_call: .; v_call: TRBV19; cdr3_aa: CASSPRLPGADEAFF; cdr3_nt: TGTGCCAGTAGTCCTCGCCTCCCTGGGGCGGATGAAGCTTTCTTT
j_call: TRBJ2-7; clone_size: .; d_call: .; v_call: TRBV10-3; cdr3_aa: CAISETSYEQYF; cdr3_nt: TGTGCCATCAGCGAGACAAGCTACGAGCAGTACTTC
j_call: TRBJ1-2; clone_size: .; d_call: .; v_call: TRBV2; cdr3_aa: CASSEEGVGRF; cdr3_nt: TGTGCCAGCAGTGAAGAGGGGGTGGGGCGCTTC
j_call: TRBJ1-2; clone_size: .; d_call: TRBD1; v_call: TRBV7-2; cdr3_aa: CASSPGQGRYGYTF; cdr3_nt: TGTGCCAGCAGCCCTGGACAGGGGAGATATGGCTACACCTTC
j_call: TRBJ2-2; clone_size: .; d_call: TRBD1; v_call: TRBV18; cdr3_aa: CASSPLLAGGAGYSGELFF; cdr3_nt: TGTGCCAGCTCACCACTTTTAGCAGGGGGCGCCGGTTACTCCGGGGAGCTGTTTTTT
j_call: TRBJ1-5; clone_size: .; d_call: TRBD1; v_call: TRBV28; cdr3_aa: CATTGGYQPQHF; cdr3_nt: TGTGCCACCACAGGGGGTTATCAGCCCCAGCATTTT
j_call: TRBJ1-6; clone_size: .; d_call: TRBD1; v_call: TRBV9; cdr3_aa: CASSGGQALVSPLHF; cdr3_nt: TGTGCCAGCAGTGGAGGACAGGCCCTGGTCTCACCCCTCCACTTT
j_call: TRBJ1-1; clone_size: .; d_call: .; v_call: TRBV7-3; cdr3_aa: CASSAQAPVLGTEAFF; cdr3_nt: TGTGCCAGCAGCGCCCAGGCCCCCGTGCTGGGCACTGAAGCTTTCTTT
j_call: TRBJ2-1; clone_size: .; d_call: .; v_call: TRBV14; cdr3_aa: CASSQPHNTNMNNNEQFF; cdr3_nt: TGTGCCAGCAGCCAACCCCACAACACGAACATGAACAACAATGAGCAGTTCTTC
j_call: TRBJ2-5; clone_size: .; d_call: TRBD2; v_call: TRBV7-9; cdr3_aa: CASSLGAGGPEETQYF; cdr3_nt: TGTGCCAGCAGCTTGGGAGCGGGGGGGCCCGAAGAGACCCAGTACTTC
j_call: TRBJ1-5; clone_size: .; d_call: .; v_call: TRBV27; cdr3_aa: CASSQTGLNQPQHF; cdr3_nt: TGTGCCAGCAGTCAGACAGGACTCAATCAGCCCCAGCATTTT
j_call: TRBJ2-1; clone_size: .; d_call: .; v_call: TRBV6-5; cdr3_aa: CASWAGTVDEQFF; cdr3_nt: TGTGCCAGCTGGGCTGGAACCGTCGATGAGCAGTTCTTC
j_call: TRBJ2-1; clone_size: .; d_call: .; v_call: TRBV13; cdr3_aa: CASSLWVGTPQNEQFF; cdr3_nt: TGTGCCAGCAGCTTATGGGTCGGGACTCCCCAAAATGAGCAGTTCTTC
j_call: TRBJ2-7; clone_size: .; d_call: .; v_call: TRBV5-1; cdr3_aa: CASSLDGQGVLAVGEQYF; cdr3_nt: TGCGCCAGCAGCTTGGATGGCCAGGGGGTGTTAGCGGTGGGCGAGCAGTACTTC
j_call: TRBJ1-5; clone_size: .; d_call: .; v_call: TRBV4-3; cdr3_aa: CASSQDINQPQHF; cdr3_nt: TGCGCCAGCAGCCAAGACATTAATCAGCCCCAGCATTTT
j_call: TRBJ2-4; clone_size: once; d_call: .; v_call: TRBV29-1; cdr3_aa: CSVEPTGAKNIQYF; cdr3_nt: TGCAGCGTTGAGCCTACAGGTGCCAAAAACATTCAGTACTTC
j_call: TRBJ1-5; clone_size: .; d_call: .; v_call: TRBV6-2/TRBV6-3; cdr3_aa: CASSSGQSQPQHF; cdr3_nt: TGTGCCAGCAGTTCCGGACAGAGTCAGCCCCAGCATTTT
j_call: TRBJ1-1; clone_size: .; d_call: TRBD1; v_call: TRBV19; cdr3_aa: CASRRQGAVGTEAFF; cdr3_nt: TGTGCCAGTAGGCGACAGGGGGCGGTTGGTACTGAAGCTTTCTTT
j_call: TRBJ2-7; clone_size: few; d_call: TRBD1; v_call: TRBV12-3/TRBV12-4; cdr3_aa: CASSSTGSVPYF; cdr3_nt: TGTGCCAGCAGTTCGACAGGGTCGGTCCCGTACTTC
j_call: TRBJ1-4; clone_size: .; d_call: TRBD1; v_call: TRBV6-5; cdr3_aa: CASSKTGGRYEKLFF; cdr3_nt: TGTGCCAGCAGTAAGACAGGGGGCCGCTATGAAAAACTGTTTTTT
j_call: TRBJ2-7; clone_size: .; d_call: .; v_call: TRBV4-2; cdr3_aa: CASSQEGPGNGEQYF; cdr3_nt: TGTGCCAGCAGCCAAGAAGGGCCGGGGAATGGGGAGCAGTACTTC
j_call: TRBJ2-1; clone_size: .; d_call: TRBD1; v_call: TRBV6-1; cdr3_aa: CASSGRPGTGGNNEQFF; cdr3_nt: TGTGCCAGCAGTGGGAGACCCGGGACAGGAGGGAACAATGAGCAGTTCTTC
j_call: TRBJ1-3; clone_size: .; d_call: .; v_call: TRBV19; cdr3_aa: CATTTRSSGNTIYF; cdr3_nt: TGTGCCACTACTACAAGGAGCTCTGGAAACACCATATATTTT
j_call: TRBJ2-1; clone_size: .; d_call: TRBD2; v_call: TRBV3-1/TRBV3-2; cdr3_aa: CASSSYSGGHEQFF; cdr3_nt: TGTGCCAGCAGCTCGTATAGCGGGGGGCATGAGCAGTTCTTC
j_call: TRBJ1-6; clone_size: .; d_call: TRBD1; v_call: TRBV4-1; cdr3_aa: CASSQENWDSNSPLHF; cdr3_nt: TGCGCCAGCAGCCAAGAAAATTGGGACAGTAATTCACCCCTCCACTTT
j_call: TRBJ1-2; clone_size: .; d_call: TRBD1; v_call: TRBV2; cdr3_aa: CASSLQGQMYGYTF; cdr3_nt: TGTGCCAGCAGCCTGCAGGGACAGATGTATGGCTACACCTTC
j_call: TRBJ1-4; clone_size: many; d_call: TRBD1; v_call: TRBV5-1; cdr3_aa: CASSPWQGGPNNEKLFF; cdr3_nt: TGCGCCAGCAGCCCCTGGCAAGGGGGCCCCAATAATGAAAAACTGTTTTTT
j_call: TRBJ1-2; clone_size: once; d_call: .; v_call: TRBV11-2; cdr3_aa: CASSGAGTNYGYTF; cdr3_nt: TGTGCCAGCAGCGGGGCCGGGACAAACTATGGCTACACCTTC
j_call: TRBJ2-1; clone_size: .; d_call: .; v_call: TRBV11-3; cdr3_aa: CASSLRGVHNEQFF; cdr3_nt: TGTGCCAGCAGTCTCAGGGGGGTCCACAATGAGCAGTTCTTC
j_call: TRBJ2-7; clone_size: .; d_call: .; v_call: TRBV5-1; cdr3_aa: CASSREGGFVAYEQYF; cdr3_nt: TGCGCCAGCAGCCGAGAAGGCGGCTTCGTGGCCTACGAGCAGTACTTC
j_call: TRBJ1-5; clone_size: .; d_call: .; v_call: TRBV7-2; cdr3_aa: CASSLNPGGNQPQHF; cdr3_nt: TGTGCCAGCAGCTTAAACCCGGGAGGCAATCAGCCCCAGCATTTT
j_call: TRBJ1-4; clone_size: .; d_call: TRBD1; v_call: TRBV7-9; cdr3_aa: CASSFQGVGEKLFF; cdr3_nt: TGTGCCAGCAGCTTCCAGGGGGTGGGGGAAAAACTGTTTTTT
j_call: TRBJ1-5; clone_size: few; d_call: .; v_call: TRBV7-6; cdr3_aa: CASSLSQDSNQPQHF; cdr3_nt: TGTGCCAGCAGCTTAAGCCAGGATAGCAATCAGCCCCAGCATTTT
j_call: TRBJ1-1; clone_size: .; d_call: TRBD1; v_call: TRBV4-2; cdr3_aa: CASSQEFWGTVNTEAFF; cdr3_nt: TGTGCCAGCAGCCAAGAATTCTGGGGGACAGTGAACACTGAAGCTTTCTTT
j_call: TRBJ1-1; clone_size: .; d_call: .; v_call: TRBV11-2; cdr3_aa: CASSTGRDTEAFF; cdr3_nt: TGTGCCAGCAGCACCGGGCGGGACACTGAAGCTTTCTTT
j_call: TRBJ2-2; clone_size: .; d_call: TRBD1; v_call: TRBV30; cdr3_aa: CALYRGRITGELFF; cdr3_nt: TGTGCCTTGTACAGGGGGCGGATAACCGGGGAGCTGTTTTTT
j_call: TRBJ2-1; clone_size: .; d_call: TRBD1; v_call: TRBV5-1; cdr3_aa: CASRVDRGTSSYNEQFF; cdr3_nt: TGCGCCAGCAGGGTAGACAGGGGCACCAGCTCCTACAATGAGCAGTTCTTC
j_call: TRBJ1-2; clone_size: .; d_call: .; v_call: TRBV19; cdr3_aa: CASTLPGYNYGYTF; cdr3_nt: TGTGCCAGTACGTTGCCGGGGTATAACTATGGCTACACCTTC
j_call: TRBJ2-1; clone_size: .; d_call: TRBD1; v_call: TRBV12-3/TRBV12-4; cdr3_aa: CASRSGGGNEQFF; cdr3_nt: TGTGCCAGCAGGTCAGGGGGCGGCAATGAGCAGTTCTTC
j_call: TRBJ2-7; clone_size: .; d_call: .; v_call: TRBV29-1; cdr3_aa: CSARRDEEYEQYF; cdr3_nt: TGCAGCGCCCGGAGGGACGAGGAATACGAGCAGTACTTC
j_call: TRBJ2-3; clone_size: few; d_call: .; v_call: TRBV19; cdr3_aa: CARITKASTDTQYF; cdr3_nt: TGTGCCAGAATCACCAAAGCTAGCACAGATACGCAGTATTTT
j_call: TRBJ2-2; clone_size: .; d_call: TRBD1; v_call: TRBV19; cdr3_aa: CASSGQGSGELFF; cdr3_nt: TGTGCCAGTAGTGGACAGGGGTCCGGGGAGCTGTTTTTT